This TCR beta chain appears in the sequencing data of a study of Graves' ophthalmopathy and Graves' hyperthyroidism. Study summary: Hyperthyroidism was considered stable when no ophthalmopathy appeared within 18 months of follow-up.

The authors diagnosed from clinical symptoms, serum thyroxine, TRAb, thyroid ultrasound and orbital computed tomography. This clonotype was recorded many times. Germline loops: CDR1 SQVTM, CDR2 ANQGSEA. Deletions cut 4 bases from V and 5 bases from J, with 14 bases between. The CDR3 contains 13 residues. For repertoire sequencing, the TCR beta CDR3 regions were amplified from RNA transcripts. HTBI primers primed a first-round RT-PCR, and a second-round multiplex PCR followed. Using its own MiXCR run on the multiplex PCR reads, TCRdb lists one record per CDR3 protein. This sample has over a million distinct CDR3 sequences; roughly two fifths occur once, and the top ten carry 11%.

This receptor was obtained from an adult man with Graves' hyperthyroidism. The sequenced sample was peripheral blood or thyroid tissue (not recorded which). The chain carries TRBV29-1 and TRBJ1-2, with D unclear. The CDR3 is CSVVGGLLYGYTF. Written as DNA, the CDR3 is TGCAGCGTTGTAGGCGGTCTCTTGTATGGCTACACCTTC.